Listed here is a single TCR beta chain. Germline V gene data show CDR1 as SGHVS and CDR2 as FNYEAQ. This CDR3 has 16 residues. The V end was cut by 5 bases, the J end by 4 bases, with 17 bases between. The sample comes from a study of T cells in Graves' hyperthyroidism and ophthalmopathy. Overall study: Pretreatment peripheral blood was obtained at initial diagnosis.

From RNA transcripts, TCR beta CDR3 regions were amplified. HTBI primers were the set used in a first-round RT-PCR of the TCR CDR3. In TCRdb, the multiplex PCR reads were re-called with MiXCR into one record per CDR3 protein. The sample records around 600,000 distinct CDR3 sequences, around 13% being singletons. The sample taken for sequencing was blood. V gene TRBV7-6 combines with J gene TRBJ2-2, with unresolved D. The source is a woman in her fifties or sixties with Graves' ophthalmopathy. CDR3: CASSLRRTESTGELFF. The CDR3 DNA reads as TGTGCCAGCAGCCTCAGAAGGACGGAAAGCACCGGGGAGCTGTTTTTT.